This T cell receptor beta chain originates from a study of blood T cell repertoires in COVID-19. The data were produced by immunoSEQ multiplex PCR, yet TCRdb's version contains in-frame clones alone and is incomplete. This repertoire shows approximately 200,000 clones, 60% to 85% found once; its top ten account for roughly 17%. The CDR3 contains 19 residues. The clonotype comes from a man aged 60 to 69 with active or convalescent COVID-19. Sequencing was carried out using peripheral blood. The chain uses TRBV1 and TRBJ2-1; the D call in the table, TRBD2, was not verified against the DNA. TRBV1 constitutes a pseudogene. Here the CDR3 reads CTSSQDRASGSNSYNEQFF. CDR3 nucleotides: TGCACCAGCAGCCAAGATCGGGCTAGCGGGAGTAATTCCTACAATGAGCAGTTCTTC.